This TCR beta chain was captured by sequencing in a study of T cell clusters in autoimmune cytopenias (dated by TCRdb to the late 2010s). Study-wide context: A median TRB sequencing depth of 50,000 to 65,000 reads per sample was reached, and a median of 2,350 distinct TRB clonotypes per sample was obtained. Peripheral blood TRB and IGH repertoires were sequenced in autoimmune cytopenia patients at active disease and during treatment follow-up, alongside healthy, CLL and autoimmune hepatitis controls. The goal of the study was to find out whether patients with autoimmune cytopenia have a disease-specific immune repertoire signature that could be used as a blood-based biomarker. Overall study results and their limits: Shifts in the TRB repertoire, including less even repertoires in secondary cytopenia and CLL, were mostly a reflection of lymphoma bias and not of autoimmunity. GLIPH suggested that primary autoimmune cytopenia patients lacked physiological T cell clusters: some 55 clusters were exclusive to healthy donors versus fewer than 20 exclusive to patients. The T cell clusters were defined in silico only, and their functional role remained to be validated experimentally. The cluster-lack signature was not seen for secondary cytopenia versus CLL, apparently masked by the dominant lymphoma-associated repertoire. Healthy donors showed about 3-fold more exclusive TRB clusters than active autoimmune hepatitis patients, consistent with an autoimmunity-wide signature.

Multiplex PCR with a touch-down protocol amplified TRB rearrangements, with the TRB-A and TRB-B primer pools combined in a single tube. Two consecutive PCR reactions with Phusion HS II polymerase added Illumina adapters and sample indices to the amplicons. The amplicons were purified from gel with the NucleoSpin Gel and PCR Clean-up kit, after which the amplicons were quantified by Qubit and checked for quality on an Agilent 2100 Bioanalyzer. Sequencing of the libraries was done on an Illumina MiSeq with 600-cycle, single-indexed, paired-end runs. Concerning the study's data processing: MiXCR version 2.1.12, together with the default MiXCR reference library, was used to align and assemble the TRB reads. Each unique CDR3 nucleotide sequence defined a clone, and only productive sequences with at least two reads were analysed. Repertoire diversity was assessed with alpha-parameterized diversity profiles (alpha 0 to 5), including the Shannon (alpha 1) and Simpson (alpha 2) indices, which were computed with an R script. Combinatorial TRB VJ usage was computed with the tcR package and compared between cohorts by principal component analysis with ade4. GLIPH was used to cluster TCRbeta CDR3s in pairs of cohorts matched for age and read depth, and a Wilcoxon test was used to compare cluster frequencies. Following reprocessing of the reads by TCRdb, the data hold one row per CDR3 protein sequence and no DNA is available. TCRdb, rather than the study authors, made the V and J calls. This sample's table has entries for about 3,000 distinct CDR3 sequences. The top ten clonotypes cover roughly a sixth of the sample.

Counted from cysteine to phenylalanine, this CDR3 has 16 amino acids. This entry has no DNA. The germline V gene (reference sequence) supplies CDR1 DFQATT and CDR2 SNEGSKA. With regard to this clonotype: The antigen this receptor binds is unknown.

Per sample, roughly 240 ng of peripheral blood genomic DNA, approximately 41,000 genome equivalents, was used for TRB amplification. The sequencing sample was made of peripheral blood. The sequence was obtained from a human donor with an autoimmune cytopenia, with autoimmune hepatitis or in good health (not recorded which). The chain is encoded by TRBV20-1 joined to TRBJ1-2; lacking DNA, the TRBD1 call made by TCRdb goes unchecked. The CDR3 region has the sequence CSARAHLWTGRSGYTF.